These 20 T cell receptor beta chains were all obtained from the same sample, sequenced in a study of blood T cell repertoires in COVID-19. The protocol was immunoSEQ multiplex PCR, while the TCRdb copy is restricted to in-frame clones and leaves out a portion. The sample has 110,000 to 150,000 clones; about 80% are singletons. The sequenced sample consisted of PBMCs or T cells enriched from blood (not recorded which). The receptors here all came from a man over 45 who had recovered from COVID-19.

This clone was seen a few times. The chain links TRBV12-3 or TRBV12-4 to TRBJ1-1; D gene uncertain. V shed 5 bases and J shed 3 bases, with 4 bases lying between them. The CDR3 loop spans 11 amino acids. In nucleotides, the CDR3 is TGTGCCAGCAGTCGGGACACTGAAGCTTTCTTT. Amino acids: CASSRDTEAFF.

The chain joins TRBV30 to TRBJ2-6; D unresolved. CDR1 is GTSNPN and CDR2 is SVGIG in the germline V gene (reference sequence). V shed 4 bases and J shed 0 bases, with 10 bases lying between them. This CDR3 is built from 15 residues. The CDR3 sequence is CAWTRSSSGANVLTF. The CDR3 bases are TGTGCCTGGACTAGGTCCAGCTCTGGGGCCAACGTCCTGACTTTC.

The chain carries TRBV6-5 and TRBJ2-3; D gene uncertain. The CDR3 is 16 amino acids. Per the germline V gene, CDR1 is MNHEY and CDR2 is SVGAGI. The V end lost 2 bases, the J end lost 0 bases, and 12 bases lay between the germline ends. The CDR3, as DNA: TGTGCCAGCAGTTACACCGGGTCCGCTAGCACAGATACGCAGTATTTT. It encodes CASSYTGSASTDTQYF.

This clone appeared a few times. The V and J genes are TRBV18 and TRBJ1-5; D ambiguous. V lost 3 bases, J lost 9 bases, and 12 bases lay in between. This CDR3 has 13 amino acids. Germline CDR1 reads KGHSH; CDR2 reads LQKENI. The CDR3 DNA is TGTGCCAGCTCACCCGATTTGGAGGGGCCCCAGCATTTT. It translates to CASSPDLEGPQHF.

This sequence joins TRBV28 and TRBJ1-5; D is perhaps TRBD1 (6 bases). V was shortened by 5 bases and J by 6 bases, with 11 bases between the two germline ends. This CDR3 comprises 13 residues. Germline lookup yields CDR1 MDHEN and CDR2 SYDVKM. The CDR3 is CASSLGGAQPQHF. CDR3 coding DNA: TGTGCCAGCAGTCTCGGGGGGGCTCAGCCCCAGCATTTT.

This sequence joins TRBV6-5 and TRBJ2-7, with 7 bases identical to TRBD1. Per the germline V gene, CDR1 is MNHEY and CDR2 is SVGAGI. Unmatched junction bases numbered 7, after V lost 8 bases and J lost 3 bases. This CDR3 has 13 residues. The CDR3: CASRDRKYYEQYF. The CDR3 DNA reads TGTGCCAGCCGGGACAGAAAGTACTACGAGCAGTACTTC.

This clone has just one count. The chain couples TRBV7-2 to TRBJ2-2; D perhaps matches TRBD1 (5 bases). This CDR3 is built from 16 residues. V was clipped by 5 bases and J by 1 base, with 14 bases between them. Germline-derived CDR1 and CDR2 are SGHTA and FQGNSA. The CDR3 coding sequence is TGTGCCAGCAGCCCCCCCACAGGACGGAACACCGGGGAGCTGTTTTTT. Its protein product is CASSPPTGRNTGELFF. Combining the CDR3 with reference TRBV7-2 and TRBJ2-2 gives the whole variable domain GAGVSQSPSNKVTEKGKDVELRCDPISGHTALYWYRQSLGQGLEFLIYFQGNSAPDKSGLPSDRFSAERTGGSVSTLTIQRTQQEDSAVYLCASSPPTGRNTGELFFGEGSRLTVL.

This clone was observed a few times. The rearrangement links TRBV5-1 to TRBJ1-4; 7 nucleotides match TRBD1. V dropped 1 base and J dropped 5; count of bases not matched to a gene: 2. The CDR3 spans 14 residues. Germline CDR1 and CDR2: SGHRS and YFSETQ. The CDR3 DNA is TGCGCCAGCAGCTTGAGGGGGCTAAATGAAAAACTGTTTTTT. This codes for CASSLRGLNEKLFF.

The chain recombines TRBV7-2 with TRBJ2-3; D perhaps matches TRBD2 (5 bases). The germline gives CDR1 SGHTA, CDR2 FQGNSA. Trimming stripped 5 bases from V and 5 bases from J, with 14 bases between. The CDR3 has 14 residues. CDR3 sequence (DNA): TGTGCCAGCAGCCCGCGGGCCTCGGAAGATACGCAGTATTTT. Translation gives CASSPRASEDTQYF. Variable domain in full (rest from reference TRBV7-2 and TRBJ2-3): GAGVSQSPSNKVTEKGKDVELRCDPISGHTALYWYRQSLGQGLEFLIYFQGNSAPDKSGLPSDRFSAERTGGSVSTLTIQRTQQEDSAVYLCASSPRASEDTQYFGPGTRLTVL.

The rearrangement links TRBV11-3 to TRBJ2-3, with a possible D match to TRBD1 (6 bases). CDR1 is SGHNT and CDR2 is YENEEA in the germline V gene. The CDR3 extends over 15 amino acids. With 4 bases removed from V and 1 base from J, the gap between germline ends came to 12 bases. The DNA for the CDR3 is TGTGCCAGCAGCTGGGGGCAGGGAGGCACAGATACGCAGTATTTT. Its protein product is CASSWGQGGTDTQYF.

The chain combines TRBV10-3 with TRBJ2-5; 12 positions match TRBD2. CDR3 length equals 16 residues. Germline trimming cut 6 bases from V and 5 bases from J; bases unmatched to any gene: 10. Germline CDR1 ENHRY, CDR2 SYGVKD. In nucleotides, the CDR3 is TGTGCCATCAGCCCCGGACTAGCGGGGTTCGGGGAGACCCAGTACTTC. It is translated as CAISPGLAGFGETQYF.

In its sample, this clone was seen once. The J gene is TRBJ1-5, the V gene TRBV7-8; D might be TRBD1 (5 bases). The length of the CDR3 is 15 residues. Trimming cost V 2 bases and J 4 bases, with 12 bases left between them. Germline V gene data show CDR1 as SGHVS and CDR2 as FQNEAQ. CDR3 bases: TGTGCCAGCAGCTTACAGGGTTTAGGGAATCAGCCCCAGCATTTT. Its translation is CASSLQGLGNQPQHF. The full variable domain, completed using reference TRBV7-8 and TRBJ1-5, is GAGVSQSPRYKVAKRGQDVALRCDPISGHVSLFWYQQALGQGPEFLTYFQNEAQLDKSGLPSDRFFAERPEGSVSTLKIQRTQQEDSAVYLCASSLQGLGNQPQHFGDGTRLSIL.

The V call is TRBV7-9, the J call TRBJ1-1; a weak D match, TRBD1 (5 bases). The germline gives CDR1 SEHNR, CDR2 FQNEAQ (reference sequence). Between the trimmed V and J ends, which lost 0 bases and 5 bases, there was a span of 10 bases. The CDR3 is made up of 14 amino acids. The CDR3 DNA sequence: TGTGCCAGCAGCTTAGCAGGAGGGGTTACTGAAGCTTTCTTT. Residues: CASSLAGGVTEAFF.

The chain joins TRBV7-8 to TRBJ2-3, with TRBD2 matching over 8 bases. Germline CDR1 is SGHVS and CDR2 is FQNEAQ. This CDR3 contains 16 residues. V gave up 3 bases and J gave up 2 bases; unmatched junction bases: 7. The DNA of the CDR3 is TGTGCCAGCAGCTTCGGGGGGGCCACCCTCACAGATACGCAGTATTTT. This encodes CASSFGGATLTDTQYF.

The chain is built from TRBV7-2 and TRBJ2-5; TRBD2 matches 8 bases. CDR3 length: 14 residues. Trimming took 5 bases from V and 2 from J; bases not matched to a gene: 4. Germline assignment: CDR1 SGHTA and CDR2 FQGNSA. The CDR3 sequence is CASSQSSGQETQYF. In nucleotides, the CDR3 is TGTGCCAGCAGCCAATCTAGCGGGCAAGAGACCCAGTACTTC.

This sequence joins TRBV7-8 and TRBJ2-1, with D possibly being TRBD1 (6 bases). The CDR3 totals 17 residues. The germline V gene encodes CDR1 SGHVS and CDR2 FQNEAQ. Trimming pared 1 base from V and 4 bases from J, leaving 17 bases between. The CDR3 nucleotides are TGTGCCAGCAGCTTAGTGGTGTTGGACAGAATTTACAATGAGCAGTTCTTC. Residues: CASSLVVLDRIYNEQFF.

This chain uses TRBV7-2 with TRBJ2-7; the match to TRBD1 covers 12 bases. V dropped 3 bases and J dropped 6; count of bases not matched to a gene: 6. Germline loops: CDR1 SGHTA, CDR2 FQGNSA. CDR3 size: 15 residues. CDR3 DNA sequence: TGTGCCAGCAGCTTGGGGGACAGGGGGCGAGGCGAGCAGTACTTC. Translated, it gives CASSLGDRGRGEQYF.

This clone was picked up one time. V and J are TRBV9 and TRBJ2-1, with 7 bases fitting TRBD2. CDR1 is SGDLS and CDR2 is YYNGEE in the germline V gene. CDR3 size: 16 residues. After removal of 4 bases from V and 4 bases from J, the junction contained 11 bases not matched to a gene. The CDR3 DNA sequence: TGTGCCAGCAGCCCAGAAGGTGGGGGGGAGTACAATGAGCAGTTCTTC. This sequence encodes CASSPEGGGEYNEQFF.

For the CDR3, the DNA is TGCGCCAGCAGCTCGGGGTCGAGCACTGAAGCTTTCTTT. It is translated as CASSSGSSTEAFF. The chain combines TRBV5-1 with TRBJ1-1; unclear D gene. Germline V gene sequence: CDR1 SGHRS, CDR2 YFSETQ. This CDR3 has 13 residues. V gave up 3 bases and J gave up 4 bases, with 10 bases separating them.

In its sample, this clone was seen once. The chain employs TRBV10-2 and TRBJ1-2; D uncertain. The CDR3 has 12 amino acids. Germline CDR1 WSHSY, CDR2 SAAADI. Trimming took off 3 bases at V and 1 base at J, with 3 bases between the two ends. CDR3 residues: CASSDLNYGYTF. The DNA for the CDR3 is TGCGCCAGCAGTGATCTTAACTATGGCTACACCTTC.